The next 13 T cell receptor beta chains were all read from a single sample in a study of T cell responses to AZD1222 COVID-19 vaccine (dated by TCRdb to the early 2020s). The method was the immunoSEQ multiplex PCR assay. TCRdb's version of the immuneACCESS table is confined to in-frame rearrangements and falls short of the full clone set. An unresolved V gene accounts for under half of the shortfall where checked; the remainder is of unknown origin. The sample table shows 150,000 or so clones, and about 90% are seen once. The ten most abundant clones make up approximately 2% of the sample. The time point label corresponds to: baseline before first vaccination. The material sequenced was peripheral blood, taken on day 0 of AZD1222 vaccination. These receptors were collected from an adult in good health.

The chain is built from TRBV6-5 and TRBJ1-6; 7 bases are a match to TRBD1. Germline V lookup: CDR1 MNHEY, CDR2 SVGAGI. Unmatched junction bases numbered 3, after V lost 2 bases and J lost 5 bases. The CDR3 is made up of 15 amino acids. The CDR3 reads CASSYPGTDNSPLHF. For the CDR3, the DNA is TGTGCCAGCAGTTACCCAGGGACAGATAATTCACCCCTCCACTTT.

The V call is TRBV5-1, the J call TRBJ1-2; TRBD1 matches at 11 bases. The CDR3 consists of 14 residues. The J segment lost 8 bases and the V segment lost 2 bases, leaving 5 bases of the junction unmatched. In germline, CDR1 is SGHRS, CDR2 YFSETQ. CDR3 in DNA: TGCGCCAGCAGCTTCGGACAGGGGGCCATAGGCTACACCTTC. Encoded protein: CASSFGQGAIGYTF.

V usage is TRBV6-6 and J usage is TRBJ1-3; D is unclear. The CDR3 spans 16 residues. V gave up 7 bases and J gave up 0 bases, with 16 bases separating them. Germline V gene sequence: CDR1 MNHNY, CDR2 SVGAGI (reference sequence). The CDR3 nucleotides read TGTGCCAGCACCTCAGCCGGGCAGCGCTCTGGAAACACCATATATTTT. Residues: CASTSAGQRSGNTIYF.

This sequence joins TRBV12-5 and TRBJ2-3; tentatively, D is TRBD2 (6 bases). The length of the CDR3 is 14 residues. V was clipped by 4 bases and J by 2 bases, with 10 bases between them. Germline-derived CDR1 and CDR2 are LGHNT and FRNRAP. CDR3 DNA sequence: TGTGCTAGTGGTTCGGGGGAGACCACAGATACGCAGTATTTT. This translates into CASGSGETTDTQYF.

This chain connects TRBV3-1 (or the pseudogene TRBV3-2) to TRBJ1-4; weak D call: TRBD1 (5 bases). Germline CDR1 LGHDT, CDR2 YNNKEL (reference sequence). The CDR3 has 18 amino acids. Trimming removed 5 bases from V and 3 bases from J, with 22 bases in between. The CDR3 loop is CASSFIRGYPRANEKLFF. CDR3 DNA: TGTGCCAGCAGCTTCATAAGGGGTTACCCGCGGGCTAATGAAAAACTGTTTTTT.

A single count supports this clone. The chain combines TRBV18 with TRBJ1-2; a weak D match, TRBD1 (6 bases). The CDR3 has 15 residues. CDR1 and CDR2 (germline): KGHSH, LQKENI. V was clipped by 3 bases and J by 3 bases, with 14 bases between them. The CDR3 region has the DNA TGTGCCAGCTCACCCTTGGACAGATCTGACTATGGCTACACCTTC. Protein product: CASSPLDRSDYGYTF.

V is TRBV5-6 and J is TRBJ1-5; TRBD1 aligns across 8 bases. CDR3 length: 15 residues. The V segment lost 1 base and the J segment 7 bases; nucleotides outside the gene matches: 7. Germline V lookup: CDR1 SGHDT, CDR2 YYEEEE. CDR3 residues: CASSLWDRRTQPQHF. The CDR3 bases are TGTGCCAGCAGCTTGTGGGACAGGAGGACGCAGCCCCAGCATTTT.

This clone came up once. The J gene is TRBJ2-7, the V gene TRBV11-3; 9 bases match TRBD1. V trimming: 5 bases; J trimming: 5 bases; junction bases outside the gene matches: 7. In germline, CDR1 is SGHNT, CDR2 YENEEA. This CDR3 region has 14 residues. CDR3: CASSPRQGVNEQYF. For the CDR3, the DNA is TGTGCCAGCAGCCCCAGACAGGGGGTCAACGAGCAGTACTTC.

The J gene is TRBJ1-1, the V gene TRBV18; no firm D call. Germline V lookup: CDR1 KGHSH, CDR2 LQKENI. CDR3 size: 14 residues. Deletions cut 1 base from V and 2 bases from J, with 8 bases between. The CDR3 protein is CASSPLKGNTEAFF. CDR3 nucleotide sequence: TGTGCCAGCTCACCACTGAAGGGCAACACTGAAGCTTTCTTT. Supplemented by reference TRBV18 and TRBJ1-1, the full variable domain reads NAGVMQNPRHLVRRRGQEARLRCSPMKGHSHVYWYRQLPEEGLKFMVYLQKENIIDESGMPKERFSAEFPKEGPSILRIQQVVRGDSAAYFCASSPLKGNTEAFFGQGTRLTVV.

J is TRBJ1-2 and V is TRBV12-3 or TRBV12-4; D remains unclear. The CDR3 is 13 amino acids. V lost 4 bases to trimming and J lost 7 bases, with 13 bases between them. CDR3 loop: CASSSLRAAGYTF. DNA for the CDR3: TGTGCCAGCAGTTCCCTCCGGGCGGCTGGCTACACCTTC.

This clone was seen once. V gene TRBV28 combines with J gene TRBJ1-2; TRBD1 matches at 7 bases. The CDR3 length is 15 residues. V shed 6 bases and J 2 bases; nucleotides not matched to a gene: 9. The germline V gene encodes CDR1 MDHEN and CDR2 SYDVKM. As DNA, the CDR3 is TGTGCCAGCAGACTACGACAGGGCGCGAACTATGGCTACACCTTC. It is translated as CASRLRQGANYGYTF.

The rearrangement uses TRBV7-3 and TRBJ2-1, with 9 nucleotides matching TRBD2. CDR1 and CDR2 (germline): SGHTA, FQGTGA. CDR3 length equals 16 residues. The V and J ends lost 2 bases and 6 bases, in that order; junction bases with no gene match: 8. The CDR3 DNA sequence: TGTGCCAGCAGCTTATCCGGGACTAGCTCTTTCAATGAGCAGTTCTTC. This sequence encodes CASSLSGTSSFNEQFF. The full variable domain, its missing parts supplied by reference TRBV7-3 and TRBJ2-1, is GAGVSQTPSNKVTEKGKYVELRCDPISGHTALYWYRQSLGQGPEFLIYFQGTGAADDSGLPNDRFFAVRPEGSVSTLKIQRTERGDSAVYLCASSLSGTSSFNEQFFGPGTRLTVL.

For the CDR3, the DNA is TGTGCCAGCAGTTACGGCGGCACTGAAGCTTTCTTT. Translating gives CASSYGGTEAFF. V gene TRBV6-2 or TRBV6-3 combines with J gene TRBJ1-1; D gene unclear. CDR1 and CDR2 (germline): MNHEY, SVGEGT. V shed 2 bases and J shed 4 bases, with 5 bases lying between them. This CDR3 comprises 12 residues.